Detailed here is one T cell receptor (beta chain). This specimen comes from a study of blood T cell repertoires in COVID-19. Turning to the study itself: Material from acute and convalescent COVID-19 was sourced from the United States, Italy and Spain. T cells, B-cell-depleted T cells, or PBMCs provided the cDNA or gDNA that served as material.

Recruited during active infection, patients (from Seattle) were subsequently followed longitudinally. CDR1 is SGHAT, CDR2 FQNNGV, per germline. With 5 bases removed from V and 0 bases from J, the gap between germline ends came to 20 bases. This CDR3 has 18 residues. Per the authors' pipeline: Reference gene primer amplification gave nucleated cell count estimates. TCRdb's copy holds only in-frame clones and misses some; the assay was immunoSEQ multiplex PCR. V and J calls and clone size are as listed in that table; D and trimming were resolved from the DNA. The data show around 280,000 clones, 89% seen once.

This sequence was found in a woman in her twenties or thirties with COVID-19, enrolled during active disease. Specimen: peripheral blood. The chain joins TRBV11-2 to TRBJ1-3; D is possibly TRBD1 (5 bases). DNA for the CDR3: TGTGCCAGCAGCCTTAGTCTTGTTGGGGCATCCTCTGGAAACACCATATATTTT. Translated, it gives CASSLSLVGASSGNTIYF.